This TCR beta chain was documented in a study of cytomegalovirus exposure and HLA in healthy donors. Study-level points and caveats: Sequences of the TCR beta chain were said to predict the HLA-A and HLA-B alleles of most subjects accurately. Many donors shared some public TCRs, even though most TCR sequences were rare. The study flagged roughly 150 TCR beta chains as cytomegalovirus-associated.

CDR1 SGHDT and CDR2 YYEEEE come from the germline V gene. The CDR3 length is 17 residues. Both 60 Vbeta primers and 13 Jbeta primers went into the PCR. Generated by immunoSEQ multiplex PCR, the TCRdb table keeps only in-frame clones and is missing some. The sample records approximately 290,000 clones, about four fifths being singletons. A note on this clone: What it binds is not known. At one end, the junction sequence differs from germline, possibly due to a read error.

The chain is built from TRBV5-6 and TRBJ2-3; TRBD2 agrees at 7 bases. This receptor was obtained from a girl between 2 and 10 years old in good health and CMV-seronegative. The sequenced sample consisted of PBMCs. CDR3 sequence: CASSWGREGITTDTQYF. CDR3 in DNA: TGTGCCAGCAGTTGGGGAAGGGAGGGGATTACCACAGATACGCAATATTTT.